Listed below are T cell receptor beta chains from one sample, sequenced in a study of chemoradiotherapy in HPV16-positive cancers. Profiling relied on immunoSEQ multiplex PCR, and the TCRdb table lists in-frame clones only, not all of them. The repertoire holds some 17,000 clones, with 90% as singletons. Sequenced material: blood, taken from a patient who underwent chemoradiotherapy. Every receptor here comes from a human donor with HPV-associated anogenital cancer. Both conserved end residues are trimmed from each CDR3.

length | V | CDR3
11 | TRBV9 | ASSPQQGNEAF
12 | TRBV4-3 | ASSQESFTGELF
14 | TRBV30 | AWSQQLAGGTDTQY
11 | TRBV10-1 | ASRAGISYEQY
12 | TRBV10-1 | ASSETANTGELF
14 | TRBV2 | ASSGAFTVGNTEAF
12 | TRBV7-2 | ASSPDILGQPQH
15 | TRBV4-3 | ASSQDGREGAGYGYT
12 | TRBV5-6 | ASSLWGNTGELF
11 | TRBV7-1 | ASSLQPNQPQH
13 | TRBV4-3 | ASSQDRRFNYGYT
12 | TRBV5-1 | ASSLGDRYNEQY
10 | TRBV5-1 | ASSEPTGWQY
13 | TRBV5-1 | ASSQTDRVNTEAF
15 | TRBV6-1 | ASSEASVESSGNTIY
9 | TRBV10-3 | AISSGSPLH
10 | TRBV29-1 | SVEGTADTQY
13 | TRBV4-1 | ASSQDLAGNYEQY
13 | TRBV11-2 | ASSLDAGYGNTIY
17 | TRBV5-4 | ASSLPLTGTSGITDTQY
11 | TRBV14 | ASSWGNTGELF
13 | TRBV2 | ASSEGNLSGNTIY
13 | TRBV19 | ASSPPDSLNTEAF
10 | TRBV29-1 | SVADSHYGYT
16 | TRBV9 | ASSPRLAGGSGANVLT
14 | TRBV2 | ASSGASGGAKNIQY
9 | TRBV7-9 | ASSPGVEQY
15 | TRBV2 | ASSPPWGPVRINEQF
12 | TRBV5-1 | ASSLAGGQETQY
13 | TRBV5-1 | ASSSRDRFLEGYT
13 | TRBV10-3 | AAGYDVNSNQPQH
11 | TRBV6-1 | ASSFDYYGELF
13 | TRBV6-6 | ASSYGENSNQPQH
16 | TRBV5-4 | ASSWTSPLESMNTEAF
13 | TRBV5-1 | ASSWGDFLSYEQY
12 | TRBV9 | ASSSLAGVGELF
12 | TRBV9 | ASSGSSSTDTQY
13 | TRBV15 | ATSKDREANYGYT
11 | TRBV11-2 | ASSFVLTDTQY
13 | TRBV5-6 | ASSLGQSSNQPQH
13 | TRBV7-9 | ASSQSRRGDEKLF
13 | TRBV4-3 | ASSQDSTGGFGYT
13 | TRBV11-2 | ASSLSGTANTEAF
11 | TRBV5-6 | ASSPRPMGEAF
13 | TRBV10-3 | AILPEAGIDYGYT
13 | TRBV27 | ASSLSGSPNYGYT
13 | TRBV9 | ASSVSGGASDTQY
9 | TRBV18 | ASSPPGTQY
16 | TRBV7-9 | ASSTDLQEGRGPNEQF
14 | TRBV6-6 | ASSTPLAGGLDEQF
13 | TRBV4-3 | ASSQLTGTGTEAF
11 | TRBV29-1 | SVGPSSNYGYT